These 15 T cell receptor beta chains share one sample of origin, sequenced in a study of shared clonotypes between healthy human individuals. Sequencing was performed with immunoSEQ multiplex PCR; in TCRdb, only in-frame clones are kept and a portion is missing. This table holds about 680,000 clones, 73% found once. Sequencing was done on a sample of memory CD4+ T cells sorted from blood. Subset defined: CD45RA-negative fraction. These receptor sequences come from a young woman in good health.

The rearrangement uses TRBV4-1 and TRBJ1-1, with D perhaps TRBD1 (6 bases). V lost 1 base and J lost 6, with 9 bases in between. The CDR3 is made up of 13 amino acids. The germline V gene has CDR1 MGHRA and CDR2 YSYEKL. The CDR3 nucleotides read TGCGCCAGCAGCCAAGCAGGGGTCGCTGAAGCTTTCTTT. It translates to CASSQAGVAEAFF.

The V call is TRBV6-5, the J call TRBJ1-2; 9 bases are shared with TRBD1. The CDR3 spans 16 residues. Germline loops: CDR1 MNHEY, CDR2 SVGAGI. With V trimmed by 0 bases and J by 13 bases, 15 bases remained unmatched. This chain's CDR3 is CASSYSLDRGVRGSTF. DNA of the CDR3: TGTGCCAGCAGTTACTCGTTGGACAGGGGAGTAAGAGGGAGCACCTTC.

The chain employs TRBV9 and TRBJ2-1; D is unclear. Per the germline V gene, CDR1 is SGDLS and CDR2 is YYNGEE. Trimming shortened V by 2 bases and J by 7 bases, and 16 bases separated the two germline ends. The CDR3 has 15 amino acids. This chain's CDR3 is CASSVGGVSGNEQFF. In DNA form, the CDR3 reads TGTGCCAGCAGCGTTGGTGGAGTTTCCGGAAATGAGCAGTTCTTC.

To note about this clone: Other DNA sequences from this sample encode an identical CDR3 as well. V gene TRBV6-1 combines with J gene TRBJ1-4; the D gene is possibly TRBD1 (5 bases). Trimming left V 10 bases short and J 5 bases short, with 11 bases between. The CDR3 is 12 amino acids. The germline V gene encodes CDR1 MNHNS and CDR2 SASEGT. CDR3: CATRDPNEKLFF. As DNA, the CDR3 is TGTGCCACCCGGGACCCCAATGAAAAACTGTTTTTT.

The DNA of the CDR3 is TGTGCCACCAGGGCCCCTACAGCGGGCTCCTACAATGAGCAGTTCTTC. Amino acid sequence: CATRAPTAGSYNEQFF. The chain employs TRBV15 and TRBJ2-1; tentative D call: TRBD2 (6 bases). This CDR3 has 16 amino acids. CDR1 and CDR2 from the germline V gene are LNHNV and YYDKDF (reference sequence). The V end was cut by 6 bases, the J end by 0 bases, with 15 bases between.

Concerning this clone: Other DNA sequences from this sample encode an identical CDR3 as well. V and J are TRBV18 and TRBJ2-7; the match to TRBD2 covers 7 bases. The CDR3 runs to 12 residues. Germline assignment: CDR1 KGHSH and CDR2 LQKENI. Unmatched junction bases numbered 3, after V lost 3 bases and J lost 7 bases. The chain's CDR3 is CASSPAGVEQYF. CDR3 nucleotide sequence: TGTGCCAGCTCACCGGCGGGAGTTGAGCAGTACTTC.

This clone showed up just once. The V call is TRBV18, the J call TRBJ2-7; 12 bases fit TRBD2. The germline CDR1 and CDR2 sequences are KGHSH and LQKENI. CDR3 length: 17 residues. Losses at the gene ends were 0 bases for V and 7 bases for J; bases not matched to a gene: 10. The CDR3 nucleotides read TGTGCCAGCTCACCACCCCTAGCGGGAGGGCCGATGAGGGAGCAGTACTTC. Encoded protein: CASSPPLAGGPMREQYF.

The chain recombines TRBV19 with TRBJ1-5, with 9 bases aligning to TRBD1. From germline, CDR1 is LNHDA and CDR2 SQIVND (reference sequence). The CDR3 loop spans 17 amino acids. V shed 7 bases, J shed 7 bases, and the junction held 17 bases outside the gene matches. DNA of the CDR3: TGTGCCAGTACCTACCTCCTACAGGGGGCGGGCGGGCAGCCCCAGCATTTT. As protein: CASTYLLQGAGGQPQHF.

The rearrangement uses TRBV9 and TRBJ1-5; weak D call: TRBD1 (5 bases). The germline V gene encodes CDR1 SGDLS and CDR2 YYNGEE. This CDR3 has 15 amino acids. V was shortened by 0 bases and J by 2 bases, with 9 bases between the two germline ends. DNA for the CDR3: TGTGCCAGCAGCGTAGGAGTGGGGGGCAATCAGCCCCAGCATTTT. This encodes CASSVGVGGNQPQHF.

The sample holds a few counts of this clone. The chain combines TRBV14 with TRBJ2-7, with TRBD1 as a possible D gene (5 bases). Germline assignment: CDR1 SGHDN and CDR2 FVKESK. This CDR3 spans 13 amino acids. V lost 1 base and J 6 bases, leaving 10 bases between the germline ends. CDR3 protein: CASSQVTRVEQYF. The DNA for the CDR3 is TGTGCCAGCAGCCAAGTTACCAGGGTCGAGCAGTACTTC.

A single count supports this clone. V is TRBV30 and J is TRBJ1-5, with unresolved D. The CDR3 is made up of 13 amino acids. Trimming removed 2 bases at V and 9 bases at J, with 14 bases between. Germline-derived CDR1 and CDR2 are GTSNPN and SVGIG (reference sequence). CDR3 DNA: TGTGCCTGGAGTAATGGACTAGACGGGCCCCAGCATTTT. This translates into CAWSNGLDGPQHF.

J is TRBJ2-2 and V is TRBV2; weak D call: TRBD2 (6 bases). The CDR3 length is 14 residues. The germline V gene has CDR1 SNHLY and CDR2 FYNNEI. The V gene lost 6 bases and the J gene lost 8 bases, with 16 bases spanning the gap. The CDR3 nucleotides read TGTGCCAGCAGGGAACCCGGGAGTTCTGGGGAGCTGTTTTTT. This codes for CASREPGSSGELFF.

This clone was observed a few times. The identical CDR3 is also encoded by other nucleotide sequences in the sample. CDR3 in DNA: TGTGCCAGCAGTGACAGGGGGGGCAATCAGCCCCAGCATTTT. Translating it yields CASSDRGGNQPQHF. The chain has TRBV6-1 and TRBJ1-5; 7 positions match TRBD1. The length of the CDR3 is 14 residues. Germline V CDR1 and CDR2: MNHNS, SASEGT. The ends lost 3 bases at V and 2 bases at J; junction bases unmatched: 1.

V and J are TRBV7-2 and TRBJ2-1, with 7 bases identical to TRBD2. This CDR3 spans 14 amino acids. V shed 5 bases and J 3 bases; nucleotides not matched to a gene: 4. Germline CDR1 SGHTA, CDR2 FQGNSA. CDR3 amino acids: CASSLTSVYNEQFF. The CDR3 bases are TGTGCCAGCAGCCTAACTAGCGTCTACAATGAGCAGTTCTTC.

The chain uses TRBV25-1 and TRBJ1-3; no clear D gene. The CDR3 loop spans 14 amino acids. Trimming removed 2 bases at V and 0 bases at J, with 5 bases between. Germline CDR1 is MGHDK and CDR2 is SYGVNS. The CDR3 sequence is CASSERNSGNTIYF. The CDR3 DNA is TGTGCCAGCAGTGAACGGAACTCTGGAAACACCATATATTTT.